A selection of T cell receptor beta chains follows, all from one sample in a study of regulatory T cells in long-lasting Graves disease. TCRdb re-analysed the multiplex PCR reads in MiXCR, keeping a single row per CDR3 protein. The sample includes about 400,000 distinct CDR3 sequences, roughly 20% seen only once; the top ten take under 25%. The sample was peripheral blood mononuclear cells (PBMCs), taken when the disease was refractory, from a patient treated with antithyroid drugs. The receptors come from a female donor with Graves disease. The CDR3 runs from the conserved cysteine through the conserved F or W. Each record gives: J gene, V gene, CDR3 protein.

j_call: TRBJ1-5
v_call: TRBV6-1
cdr3_aa: CASSEVRPNQPQHF

j_call: TRBJ2-5
v_call: TRBV25-1
cdr3_aa: CASSPPGTGGETQYF

j_call: TRBJ2-5
v_call: TRBV4-1
cdr3_aa: CASSQDLLVVTQYF

j_call: TRBJ1-2
v_call: TRBV29-1
cdr3_aa: CSVVTGQGQGYTF

j_call: TRBJ2-7
v_call: TRBV27
cdr3_aa: CASSLIGGRQEQYF

j_call: TRBJ2-2
v_call: TRBV10-3
cdr3_aa: CAISEAAGNTGELFF

j_call: NA
v_call: TRBV28
cdr3_aa: CASSSKEILAGVPLRQYNEQFF

j_call: TRBJ1-2
v_call: TRBV7-2
cdr3_aa: CASSFRDRRGYTF

j_call: TRBJ2-2
v_call: TRBV27
cdr3_aa: CASSLASGRAGGGELFF

j_call: TRBJ2-5
v_call: TRBV7-3
cdr3_aa: CASSLTGSEETQYF

j_call: TRBJ1-1
v_call: TRBV5-4
cdr3_aa: CASSLTELNTEAFF

j_call: TRBJ1-5
v_call: TRBV12-3/TRBV12-4
cdr3_aa: CASNSGQGVHQPQHF

j_call: TRBJ2-1
v_call: TRBV18
cdr3_aa: CASSPGQARGSYNEQFF

j_call: TRBJ2-7
v_call: TRBV27
cdr3_aa: CATGLAGHFYEQYF

j_call: TRBJ1-5
v_call: TRBV12-3/TRBV12-4
cdr3_aa: CASSLELGTGTNQPQHF

j_call: TRBJ1-1
v_call: TRBV11-1
cdr3_aa: CASSPTNSLNTEAFF

j_call: TRBJ2-7
v_call: TRBV10-3
cdr3_aa: CAISPGGYEQYF

j_call: TRBJ2-5
v_call: TRBV11-2
cdr3_aa: CASSLEGYSTETQYF

j_call: TRBJ2-5
v_call: TRBV29-1
cdr3_aa: CSVEGGQGRLETQYF

j_call: TRBJ2-7
v_call: TRBV7-2
cdr3_aa: CASSPYGQGRSYEQYF

j_call: TRBJ2-7
v_call: TRBV7-9
cdr3_aa: CASSPSGRAWYEQYF

j_call: TRBJ2-7
v_call: TRBV15
cdr3_aa: CATSRDLAGGLEQYF